This is a list of T cell receptor beta chains from one sample in a study of cytomegalovirus exposure and HLA in healthy donors. Using immunoSEQ multiplex PCR, the repertoire was profiled, and TCRdb retains in-frame clones only, with some absent. The sample shows 150,000 to 200,000 clones, roughly 80% of them seen only once. Input material: PBMCs. Every receptor here comes from a boy younger than 18 in good health and CMV-seronegative. Both conserved end residues are part of each CDR3. Fields, in order: J gene, V gene, D gene, clone size, CDR3 DNA, CDR3 protein. A D gene is named only where the DNA matches it firmly. Part of the rows lack a size; the others show once, few, many or a class for expanded clones.

TRBJ2-7 | TRBV19 | TRBD1 | NA | TGTGCCAGTAGTGCGCCGGGACAGGGTTTGTACGAGCAGTACTTC | CASSAPGQGLYEQYF
TRBJ1-3 | TRBV7-6 | TRBD1 | once | TGTGCCAGCAGCTGGGGACAGCGAGACTCTGGAAACACCATATATTTT | CASSWGQRDSGNTIYF
TRBJ1-2 | TRBV19 | NA | NA | TGTGCCAGTAGTAACCGTTGGTCGTTAGATAACTATGGCTACACCTTC | CASSNRWSLDNYGYTF
TRBJ1-2 | TRBV9 | TRBD1 | NA | TGTGCCAGCAGCCCGGGACAGAACTATGGCTACACCTTC | CASSPGQNYGYTF
TRBJ1-2 | TRBV5-5 | NA | NA | TGTGCCAGCAGCTCGGGGTATGGCTACACCTTC | CASSSGYGYTF
TRBJ1-5 | TRBV6-6 | NA | NA | TGTGCCAGCAGTCGTCAGCCCCAGCATTTT | CASSRQPQHF
TRBJ1-1 | TRBV4-2 | NA | once | TGTGCCAGCAGCCAAATTTTTTCTCTCGGAGGAAACACTGAAGCTTTCTTT | CASSQIFSLGGNTEAFF
TRBJ2-7 | TRBV30 | NA | once | TGTGCCTGGGAAGCCGGACAACTCTACGAGCAGTACTTC | CAWEAGQLYEQYF
TRBJ1-5 | TRBV7-8 | TRBD1 | NA | TGTGCCAGCAGCTCTCCTGGAAGGACAGGGCGCTATCAGCCCCAGCATTTT | CASSSPGRTGRYQPQHF
TRBJ1-2 | TRBV4-1 | NA | NA | TGCGCCAGCAGCGGGGCAGCCTATGGCTACACCTTC | CASSGAAYGYTF
TRBJ2-7 | TRBV10-3 | NA | few | TGTGCCATCAGTGAGTTCAGCGGGACAACGTACGAGCAGTACTTC | CAISEFSGTTYEQYF
TRBJ1-2 | TRBV9 | NA | NA | TGTGCCAGCAGCGTATCAGATAACTATGGCTACACCTTC | CASSVSDNYGYTF